This T cell receptor beta chain is drawn from a study of CD8+ T cells in alopecia areata (dated by TCRdb to 2016 to 2018). With regard to the full study: The treated patients took part in an open-label pilot trial in which moderate-to-severe alopecia areata was treated with oral tofacitinib at 5 to 10 mg twice daily. To study T cell clonal expansion in alopecia areata, the researchers applied high-throughput TCRbeta sequencing to both the C3H/HeJ mouse model and human patients. Clonality in the scalp was compared among normal scalp (n=4), patchy alopecia areata scalp (n=8), and alopecia totalis/universalis scalp (n=8). Patients stayed on tofacitinib for 6 to 18 months and then had 6 months of follow-up off drug so that delayed response and recurrence could be assessed. Biopsies were taken from tofacitinib-treated patients at baseline and at 4 and 24 weeks of treatment, and a later scalp biopsy was taken in several of the tofacitinib-treated patients. RNA was obtained with the PAXgene miRNA kit for fixed scalp, the miRNeasy kit for PBMCs, and the RNeasy kit for mouse skin. Amplification of TCRbeta CDR3 regions was done by immunoSEQ multiplex PCR using 35 Vbeta forward primers and 13 Jbeta reverse primers. Human TCRbeta sequencing covered scalp tissue and sorted CD4+ and CD8+ peripheral blood T cells from patchy and totalis/universalis alopecia areata patients and healthy controls.

This sample's time point label indicates: baseline before oral tofacitinib. Lesional scalp punch biopsies and peripheral blood were obtained from alopecia areata patients. After PBMCs were isolated by density centrifugation and stained for CD3, CD4 and CD8, a FACSAria was used to sort CD4+ and CD8+ T cells. The CDR3 sequence holds 15 residues, the cysteine and phenylalanine included. Left in the record is the CDR3 DNA by itself, 45 bases read in frame from the first base. Based on the germline V gene (reference sequence), the CDR1 and CDR2 sequences are SEHNR and FQNEAQ. V is shortened by 0 bases, J by 1 base, and the region joining them spans 9 bases. The library was prepared using the immunoSEQ multiplex PCR assay. To provide template for TCR sequencing, every sample had RNA extracted and reverse transcribed into cDNA. SuperScript III was used for first-strand cDNA synthesis, primed with a 2:1 mix of oligo-dT and random hexamers. A synthetic immune receptor repertoire was used to measure amplification bias, and any remaining bias was corrected computationally. Processing in the source paper ran as follows. Raw reads were preprocessed for error removal, and CDR3 was defined according to IMGT conventions as running from the conserved cysteine to phenylalanine. Clonality was computed as 1 minus the Shannon entropy, with the entropy normalized by log2 of the number of productive unique TCRs. Whether each scalp clone was CD4 or CD8 was inferred by checking scalp TCRbeta sequences against the CD4 and CD8 repertoires from sorted blood. This immuneACCESS table, as held by TCRdb, lists in-frame sequences with V and J called but not all clones. Of the missing ones, under half trace to an unresolved V gene in checked studies; the others have no known cause. V and J calls plus clone size are reproduced from that table; the DNA served to infer D and trimming. The sample records around 140,000 clones, around 50% of which are singletons. Together, the top ten hold 6.4% of the sample.

With regard to this clone: The antigen this receptor binds is unknown. No base qualities exist here, and no much larger clone lies one base off it.

Paper-wide results and their limitations: Unlike mouse skin, which is dominated by gammadelta T cells, normal human skin has resident alphabeta T cells that are also sequenced, and this complicates analysis of the scalp TCR repertoire. Compared with mice, TCR sequences shared between patients were less clear, possibly partly because of HLA diversity across the patient population. Compared with normal scalp, lesional scalp, particularly in alopecia totalis/universalis, had higher clonality and more expanded CD8+ clones, which suggests antigenic drive.

The sequences come from CD4+ T cells sorted from blood, collected at week 0. The source is a human donor with alopecia areata. Recombination linked TRBV7-9 to TRBJ2-5; TRBD1 might be the D gene, on 5 matching bases. CDR3 reads: CASSLARTTQETQYF. The base sequence is TGTGCCAGCAGCTTAGCGAGGACAACCCAAGAGACCCAGTACTTC.